The sequence of this T cell receptor (beta chain) was determined in a study of blood T cell repertoires in COVID-19. Overall study: From the United States, Italy and Spain came samples of acute and convalescent COVID-19. From T cells, B-cell-depleted T cells, or PBMCs came the material, which was cDNA or gDNA.

Sequencing used immunoSEQ multiplex PCR; TCRdb keeps in-frame clones, though not all of them. This table holds roughly 240,000 clones, approximately 86% found once. V was clipped by 5 bases and J by 4 bases; unmatched bases: 7. This CDR3 spans 14 amino acids. The V gene's germline CDR1 is SGHTA and CDR2 FQGNSA. The chain couples TRBV7-2 to TRBJ2-5, with 7 bases lining up with TRBD2. The specimen was peripheral blood. The receptor was isolated from a woman under 40 who had recovered from COVID-19. CDR3 coding DNA: TGTGCCAGCAGCCCCCGACTAGCAACAGAGACCCAGTACTTC. Protein sequence: CASSPRLATETQYF.